The next 9 T cell receptor beta chains were all read from a single sample in a study of blood T cell repertoires in COVID-19. Assay: immunoSEQ multiplex PCR; the TCRdb copy retains only in-frame clones and omits some. Of about 170,000 clones listed, around nine tenths are singletons. Sequencing input: peripheral blood. All receptors come from a man younger than 35 with active or convalescent COVID-19.

V and J are TRBV28 and TRBJ2-2; perhaps TRBD1 as D (6 bases). Trimming left V 7 bases short and J 3 bases short, with 15 bases between. The CDR3 length is 15 residues. CDR1 MDHEN and CDR2 SYDVKM come from the germline V gene. The chain's CDR3 is CASTPTGTHTGELFF. Here the CDR3 DNA reads TGTGCCAGCACCCCCACCGGGACACACACCGGGGAGCTGTTTTTT.

V usage is TRBV6-5 and J usage is TRBJ2-1, with 8 positions matching TRBD2. Losses at the gene ends were 6 bases for V and 4 bases for J; bases not matched to a gene: 8. The CDR3 is 15 residues long. Germline-derived CDR1 and CDR2 are MNHEY and SVGAGI. The CDR3 DNA reads as TGTGCCAGCAGGGTTACTAGCGGTTTATACAATGAGCAGTTCTTC. This encodes CASRVTSGLYNEQFF.

This sequence joins TRBV5-1 and TRBJ2-3; possible D gene TRBD1, 6 bases. CDR1 is SGHRS, CDR2 YFSETQ, per germline. The CDR3 contains 14 residues. V was shortened by 2 bases and J by 6 bases, with 13 bases between the two germline ends. CDR3 sequence reads: CASSFTGLGDTQYF. The CDR3 DNA reads TGCGCCAGCAGCTTTACAGGGTTGGGGGATACGCAGTATTTT.

The chain recombines TRBV7-6 with TRBJ1-1; D is unresolved. CDR3 length: 11 amino acids. Germline CDR1 reads SGHVS; CDR2 reads FNYEAQ. The ends were cut back, 4 bases at V and 8 bases at J, with 8 bases in the middle. The CDR3 DNA reads as TGTGCCAGCAGCTCCGGGAACGAAGCTTTCTTT. It encodes CASSSGNEAFF.

A few counts support this clone. The CDR3 DNA reads as TGCGCCAGCAGCACCGGACAGGCTGGCTATGGCTACACCTTC. As protein: CASSTGQAGYGYTF. This chain connects TRBV5-1 to TRBJ1-2; TRBD1 matches at 7 bases. The CDR3 is 14 residues long. Germline CDR1 reads SGHRS; CDR2 reads YFSETQ. Trimming at V came to 4 bases and at J to 4 bases, leaving 7 bases not matched to a gene.

This rearrangement joins TRBV20-1 to TRBJ1-5; 7 bases are a match to TRBD1. V lost 3 bases, J lost 4 bases, and 9 bases stayed unmatched. The CDR3 loop spans 15 amino acids. CDR1 DFQATT and CDR2 SNEGSKA come from the germline V gene (reference sequence). The CDR3 region has the DNA TGCAGTGCTAGTCCAGGGGGACTGGAAAATCAGCCCCAGCATTTT. Translating gives CSASPGGLENQPQHF.

The chain is built from TRBV29-1 and TRBJ2-3, with unresolved D. Germline loops: CDR1 SQVTM, CDR2 ANQGSEA. Trimming removed 4 bases at V and 0 bases at J, with 8 bases between. There are 13 residues in the CDR3. The CDR3 DNA follows: TGCAGCGTTGTTCAAGCTAGCACAGATACGCAGTATTTT. Encoded protein: CSVVQASTDTQYF.

The V gene is TRBV11-3, the J gene TRBJ2-7, with a weak D call TRBD2 (7 bases). Germline-derived CDR1 and CDR2 are SGHNT and YENEEA. Trimming shortened V by 4 bases and J by 0 bases, and 13 bases separated the two germline ends. The CDR3 totals 15 residues. The CDR3 is CASSYRGRGSYEQYF. The CDR3, as DNA: TGTGCCAGCAGCTATAGGGGGAGGGGCTCCTACGAGCAGTACTTC.

J is TRBJ2-5 and V is TRBV6-5, with TRBD2 matching over 8 bases. Germline CDR1 MNHEY, CDR2 SVGAGI. This CDR3 has 13 amino acids. J lost 2 bases, V lost 7 bases, and 3 bases had no gene match. In DNA, the CDR3 is TGTGCCAGCAAAGCTAGCGGGCAAGAGACCCAGTACTTC. Its translation: CASKASGQETQYF.